The sequence of this T cell receptor beta chain was determined in a study of shared clonotypes between healthy human individuals. Repertoires were generated with immunoSEQ multiplex PCR, while TCRdb's copy carries only in-frame clones and drops some. The sample lists hundreds of thousands of clones; approximately 96% were seen once. Germline values: CDR1 SGHTS, CDR2 YDEGEE. With 1 base removed from V and 2 bases from J, the gap between germline ends came to 6 bases. The CDR3 consists of 14 residues. Naive CD8 populations comprised CD45RO-negative cells positively selected for CCR7, excluding terminally differentiated effector memory CD45RA+ cells.

Sequencing was done on a sample of naive CD8+ T cells sorted from blood. This TCR came from a woman younger than 45 in good health. The gene calls are TRBV5-8 and TRBJ2-2; D gene unclear. As DNA, the CDR3 is TGTGCCAGCAGCTTGTCCAGTAACACCGGGGAGCTGTTTTTT. Translation gives CASSLSSNTGELFF.